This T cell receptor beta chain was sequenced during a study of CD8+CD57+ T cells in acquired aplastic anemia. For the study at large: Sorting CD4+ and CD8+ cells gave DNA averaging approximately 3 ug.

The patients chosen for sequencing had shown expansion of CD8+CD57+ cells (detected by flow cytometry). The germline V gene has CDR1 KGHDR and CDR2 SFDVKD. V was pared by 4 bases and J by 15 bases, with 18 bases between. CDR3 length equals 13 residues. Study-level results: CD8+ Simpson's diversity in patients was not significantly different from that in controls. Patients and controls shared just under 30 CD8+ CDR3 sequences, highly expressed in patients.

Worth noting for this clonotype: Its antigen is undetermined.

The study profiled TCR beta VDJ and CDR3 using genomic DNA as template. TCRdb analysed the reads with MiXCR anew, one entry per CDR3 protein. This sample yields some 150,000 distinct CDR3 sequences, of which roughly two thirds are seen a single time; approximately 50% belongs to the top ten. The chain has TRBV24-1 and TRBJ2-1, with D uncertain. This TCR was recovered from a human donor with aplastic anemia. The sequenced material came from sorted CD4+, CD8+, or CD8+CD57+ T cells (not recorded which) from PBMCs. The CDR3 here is CATSEGKRNGLFF. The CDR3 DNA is TGTGCCACCAGTGAGGGTAAAAGAAATGGGCTGTTCTTC.